This TCR beta chain was sequenced in a study of blood T cell repertoires in COVID-19. The data were produced by immunoSEQ multiplex PCR, yet TCRdb's version contains in-frame clones alone and is incomplete. The table shows around 250,000 clones, with around 78% occurring only once. The length of the CDR3 is 17 residues. V was clipped by 2 bases and J by 4 bases; unmatched bases: 8. Germline V gene sequence: CDR1 SGHRS, CDR2 YFSETQ. The rearrangement joins TRBV5-1 to TRBJ2-1; 11 positions match TRBD2. Material for sequencing was peripheral blood. This clonotype was obtained from a man between 60 and 75 years old who had recovered from COVID-19. Here the CDR3 DNA reads TGCGCCAGCAGCTTTGTTGCTAGCGGGGGGCCATACAATGAGCAGTTCTTC. Translating it yields CASSFVASGGPYNEQFF.